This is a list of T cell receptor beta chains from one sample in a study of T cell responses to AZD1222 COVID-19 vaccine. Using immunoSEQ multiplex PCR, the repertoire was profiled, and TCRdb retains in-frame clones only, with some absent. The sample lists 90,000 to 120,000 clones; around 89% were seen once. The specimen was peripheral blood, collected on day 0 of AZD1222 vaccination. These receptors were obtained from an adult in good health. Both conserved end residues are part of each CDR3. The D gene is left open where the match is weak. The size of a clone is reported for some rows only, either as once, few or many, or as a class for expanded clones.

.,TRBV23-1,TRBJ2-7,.,TGCGCCAGCCTCCTGGGTCCGCCATTCTACGAGCAGTACTTC,CASLLGPPFYEQYF
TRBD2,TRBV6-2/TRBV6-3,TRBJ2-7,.,TGTGCCAGCAGTGATGGACTAGCGGGGACCTACGAGCAGTACTTC,CASSDGLAGTYEQYF
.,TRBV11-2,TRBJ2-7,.,TGTGCCAGCAGCTTATACACCAGCGCGGCGGACTCCTACGAGCAGTACTTC,CASSLYTSAADSYEQYF
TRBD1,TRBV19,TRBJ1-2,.,TGTGCCAGTAGTGGGGGACAGACTAACTATGGCTACACCTTC,CASSGGQTNYGYTF
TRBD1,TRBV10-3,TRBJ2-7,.,TGTGCCATAGAGGACAGGGAGCGGTACGAGCAGTACTTC,CAIEDRERYEQYF
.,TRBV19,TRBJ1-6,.,TGTGCCAGTAGTATAGATTCACCCCTCCACTTT,CASSIDSPLHF
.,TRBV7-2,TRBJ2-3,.,TGTGCCAGCAGCCCGAGGGTGACAGATACGCAGTATTTT,CASSPRVTDTQYF
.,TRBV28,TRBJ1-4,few,TGTGCCAGTAGCACAGGGTTTGAAAAACTGTTTTTT,CASSTGFEKLFF
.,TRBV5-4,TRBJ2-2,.,TGTGCCAGCAGCTTGGATCTAGCAAACACCGGGGAGCTGTTTTTT,CASSLDLANTGELFF
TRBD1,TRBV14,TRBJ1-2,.,TGTGCCAGCAGCCTAGGGACAGGGAACCATCTTGGCTACACCTTC,CASSLGTGNHLGYTF
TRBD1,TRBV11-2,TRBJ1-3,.,TGTGCCAGCAGCTCCCTCGGACAGGCTCTCTCTGGAAACACCATATATTTT,CASSSLGQALSGNTIYF
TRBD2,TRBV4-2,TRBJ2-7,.,TGTGCCAGCAGCCAGGAACTAGCGGGAGGGCCAGTCAACGAGCAGTACTTC,CASSQELAGGPVNEQYF
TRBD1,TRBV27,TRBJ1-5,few,TGTGCCAGCAGTCTCGATTACAGGGGGCTAGGACAGCCCCAGCATTTT,CASSLDYRGLGQPQHF